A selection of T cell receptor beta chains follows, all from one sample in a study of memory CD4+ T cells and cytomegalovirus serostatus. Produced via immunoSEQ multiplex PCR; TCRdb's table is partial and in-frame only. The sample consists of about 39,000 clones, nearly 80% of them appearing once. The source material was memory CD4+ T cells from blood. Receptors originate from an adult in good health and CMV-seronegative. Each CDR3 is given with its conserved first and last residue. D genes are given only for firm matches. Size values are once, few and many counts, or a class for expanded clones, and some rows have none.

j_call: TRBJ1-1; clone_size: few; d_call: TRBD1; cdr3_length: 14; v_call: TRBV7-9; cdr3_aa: CASSLGQGNTEAFF; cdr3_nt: TGTGCCAGCAGCTTAGGACAGGGGAACACTGAAGCTTTCTTT
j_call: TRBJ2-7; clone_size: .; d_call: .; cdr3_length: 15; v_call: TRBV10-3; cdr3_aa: CAISTPGAGFGEQYF; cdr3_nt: TGTGCCATCAGTACCCCTGGGGCAGGTTTTGGTGAGCAGTACTTC
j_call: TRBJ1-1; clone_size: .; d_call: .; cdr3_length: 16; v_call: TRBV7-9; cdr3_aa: CASSLRVGLGNTEAFF; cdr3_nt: TGTGCCAGCAGCCTCCGGGTGGGTCTGGGGAACACTGAAGCTTTCTTT
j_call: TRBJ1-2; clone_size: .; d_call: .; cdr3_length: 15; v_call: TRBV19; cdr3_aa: CASTLSDGDNYGYTF; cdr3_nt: TGTGCCAGTACCCTATCGGACGGGGATAACTATGGCTACACCTTC
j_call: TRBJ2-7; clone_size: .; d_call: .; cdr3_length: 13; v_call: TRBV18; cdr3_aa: CASSPDSSYEQYF; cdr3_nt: TGTGCCAGCTCACCAGACAGCTCCTACGAGCAGTACTTC
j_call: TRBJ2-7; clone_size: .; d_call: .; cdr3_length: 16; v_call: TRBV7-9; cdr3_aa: CASSNGRHLRTYEQYF; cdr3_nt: TGTGCCAGCAGCAACGGGCGGCACCTCAGGACCTACGAGCAGTACTTC
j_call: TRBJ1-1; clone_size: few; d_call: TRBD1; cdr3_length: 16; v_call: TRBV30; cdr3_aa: CAWSGTGFFLNTEAFF; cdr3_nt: TGTGCCTGGTCCGGGACAGGCTTTTTTTTGAACACTGAAGCTTTCTTT
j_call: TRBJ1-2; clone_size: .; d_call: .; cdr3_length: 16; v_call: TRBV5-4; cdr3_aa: CASRLQGNLAYYGYTF; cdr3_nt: TGTGCCAGCAGACTACAGGGCAACCTGGCGTACTATGGCTACACCTTC
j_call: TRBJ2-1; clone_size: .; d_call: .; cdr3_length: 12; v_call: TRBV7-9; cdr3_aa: CASSEEGYRQFF; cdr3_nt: TGTGCCAGCAGCGAAGAGGGCTATCGGCAGTTCTTC
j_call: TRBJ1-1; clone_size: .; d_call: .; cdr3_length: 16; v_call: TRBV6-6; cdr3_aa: CASSYFSGTVNTEAFF; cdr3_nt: TGTGCCAGCAGTTACTTCTCCGGGACGGTGAACACTGAAGCTTTCTTT
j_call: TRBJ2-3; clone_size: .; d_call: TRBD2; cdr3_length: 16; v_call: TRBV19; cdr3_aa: CASSITRGGATDTQYF; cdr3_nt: TGTGCCAGTAGTATTACGCGGGGGGGCGCAACAGATACGCAGTATTTT
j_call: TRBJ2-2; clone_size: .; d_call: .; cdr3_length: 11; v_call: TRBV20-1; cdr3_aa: CSADDRRELFF; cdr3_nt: TGCAGTGCTGACGACAGACGGGAGCTGTTTTTT
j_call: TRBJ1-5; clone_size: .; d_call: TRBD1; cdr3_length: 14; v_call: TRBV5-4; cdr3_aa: CASSPGGAQQPQHF; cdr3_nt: TGTGCCAGCAGCCCAGGGGGGGCCCAACAGCCCCAGCATTTT
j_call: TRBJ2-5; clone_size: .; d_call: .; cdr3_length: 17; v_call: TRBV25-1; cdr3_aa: CASSEDLSVGGQETQYF; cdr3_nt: TGTGCCAGCAGTGAAGACCTTTCGGTGGGCGGCCAAGAGACCCAGTACTTC
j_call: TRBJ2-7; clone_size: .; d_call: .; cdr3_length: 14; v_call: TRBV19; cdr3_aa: CASSMATFGYEQYF; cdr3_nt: TGTGCCAGTAGTATGGCAACTTTTGGCTACGAGCAGTACTTC
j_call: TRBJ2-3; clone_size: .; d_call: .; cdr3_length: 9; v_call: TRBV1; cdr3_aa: CTSSFTQYF; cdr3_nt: TGCACCAGCAGTTTTACGCAGTATTTT
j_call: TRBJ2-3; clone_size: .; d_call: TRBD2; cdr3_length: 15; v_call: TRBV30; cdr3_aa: CAWSVGLAGTDTQYF; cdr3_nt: TGTGCCTGGAGTGTAGGACTAGCGGGGACAGATACGCAGTATTTT
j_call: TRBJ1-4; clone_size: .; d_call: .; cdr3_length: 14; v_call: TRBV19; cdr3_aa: CASSRGLGNEKLFF; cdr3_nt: TGTGCCAGTAGTAGGGGACTCGGTAATGAAAAACTGTTTTTT
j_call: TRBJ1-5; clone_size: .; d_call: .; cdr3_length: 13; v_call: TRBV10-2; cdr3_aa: CASMAGHNQPQHF; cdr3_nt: TGCGCCAGCATGGCAGGGCACAATCAGCCCCAGCATTTT
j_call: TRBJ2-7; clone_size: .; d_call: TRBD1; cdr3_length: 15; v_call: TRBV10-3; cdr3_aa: CAISDRTGDPYEQYF; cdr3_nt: TGTGCCATCAGTGACAGGACAGGGGACCCCTACGAGCAGTACTTC
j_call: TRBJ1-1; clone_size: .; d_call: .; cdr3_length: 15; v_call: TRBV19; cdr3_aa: CASSTVRDKGPEAFF; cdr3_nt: TGTGCCAGTAGTACTGTCCGGGACAAAGGCCCTGAAGCTTTCTTT
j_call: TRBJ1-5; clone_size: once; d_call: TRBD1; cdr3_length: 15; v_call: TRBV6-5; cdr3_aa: CASSRDRRSFGAQHF; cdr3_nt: TGTGCCAGCAGTCGGGACAGGAGAAGCTTTGGGGCCCAGCATTTT
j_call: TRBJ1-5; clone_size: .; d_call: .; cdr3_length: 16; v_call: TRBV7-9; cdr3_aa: CASSPTTWRGNQPQHF; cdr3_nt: TGTGCCAGCAGCCCGACGACCTGGAGGGGCAATCAGCCCCAGCATTTT
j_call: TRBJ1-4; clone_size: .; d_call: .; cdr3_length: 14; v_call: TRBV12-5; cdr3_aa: CASGPGEVNEKLFF; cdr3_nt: TGTGCTAGTGGTCCGGGGGAGGTTAATGAAAAACTGTTTTTT
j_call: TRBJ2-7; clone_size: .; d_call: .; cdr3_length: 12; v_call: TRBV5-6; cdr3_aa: CASSLWSYEQYF; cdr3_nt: TGTGCCAGCAGCTTGTGGAGCTACGAGCAGTACTTC
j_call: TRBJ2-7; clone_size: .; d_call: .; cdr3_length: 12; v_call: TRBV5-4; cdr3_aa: CASSLDLGEQYF; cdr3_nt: TGTGCCAGCAGCCTGGATCTTGGGGAGCAGTACTTC
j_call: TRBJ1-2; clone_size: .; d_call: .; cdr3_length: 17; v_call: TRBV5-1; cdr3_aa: CASSLGSRGDCGYGYTF; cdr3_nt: TGCGCCAGCAGCTTGGGTTCTAGGGGTGATTGTGGCTATGGCTACACCTTC
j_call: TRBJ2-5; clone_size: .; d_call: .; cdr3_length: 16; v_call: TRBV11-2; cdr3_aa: CASSLGSIGSQETQYF; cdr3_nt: TGTGCCAGCAGCTTAGGCTCCATCGGCAGCCAAGAGACCCAGTACTTC
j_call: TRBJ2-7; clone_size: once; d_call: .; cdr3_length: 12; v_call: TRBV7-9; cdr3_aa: CASSSSSYEQYF; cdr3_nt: TGTGCCAGCAGTTCAAGCTCCTACGAGCAGTACTTC
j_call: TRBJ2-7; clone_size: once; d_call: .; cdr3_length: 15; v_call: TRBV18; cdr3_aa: CASSPQEQGSYEQYF; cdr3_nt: TGTGCCAGCTCACCACAGGAGCAGGGAAGCTACGAGCAGTACTTC
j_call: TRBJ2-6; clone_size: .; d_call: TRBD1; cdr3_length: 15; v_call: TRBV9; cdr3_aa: CASSEDRGGANVLTF; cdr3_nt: TGTGCCAGCAGCGAGGACAGGGGCGGGGCCAACGTCCTGACTTTC
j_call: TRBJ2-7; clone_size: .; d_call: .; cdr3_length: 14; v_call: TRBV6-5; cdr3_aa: CASSYSEKSYEQYF; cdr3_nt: TGTGCCAGCAGTTACTCGGAGAAGTCCTACGAGCAGTACTTC
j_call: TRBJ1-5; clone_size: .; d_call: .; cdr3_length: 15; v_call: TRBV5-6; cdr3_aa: CASSLGGPSNQPQHF; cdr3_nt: TGTGCCAGCAGCTTGGGAGGACCTAGCAATCAGCCCCAGCATTTT
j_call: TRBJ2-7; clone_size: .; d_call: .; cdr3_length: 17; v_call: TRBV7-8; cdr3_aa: CASSADRNSRGGNEQYF; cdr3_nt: TGTGCCAGCAGCGCGGACCGGAATTCACGCGGCGGCAACGAGCAGTACTTC
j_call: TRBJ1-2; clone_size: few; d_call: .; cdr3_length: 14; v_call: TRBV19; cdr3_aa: CASREVGAGYGYTF; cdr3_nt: TGTGCCAGTAGGGAGGTGGGGGCAGGCTATGGCTACACCTTC
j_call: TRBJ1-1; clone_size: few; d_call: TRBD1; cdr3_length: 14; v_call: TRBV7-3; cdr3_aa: CASSLAQGQSEAFF; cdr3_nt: TGTGCCAGCAGCTTAGCGCAGGGACAGTCTGAAGCTTTCTTT
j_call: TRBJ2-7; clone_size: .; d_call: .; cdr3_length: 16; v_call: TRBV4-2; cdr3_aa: CASSQDYTGGFYEQYF; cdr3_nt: TGTGCCAGCAGCCAAGATTACACAGGTGGCTTTTACGAGCAGTACTTC
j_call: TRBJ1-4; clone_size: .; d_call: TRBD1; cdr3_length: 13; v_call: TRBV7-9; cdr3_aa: CASGTAPNEKLFF; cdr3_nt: TGTGCCAGCGGGACAGCTCCTAATGAAAAACTGTTTTTT
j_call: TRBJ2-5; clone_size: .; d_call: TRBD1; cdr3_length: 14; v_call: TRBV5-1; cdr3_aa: CASSLGDRVGTQYF; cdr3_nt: TGCGCCAGCAGCTTGGGGGACAGGGTTGGGACCCAGTACTTC
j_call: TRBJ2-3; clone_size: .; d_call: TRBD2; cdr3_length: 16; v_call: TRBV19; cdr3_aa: CASSSLLAGLTDTQYF; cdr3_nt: TGTGCCAGTAGTTCCTTACTAGCGGGGCTCACAGATACGCAGTATTTT
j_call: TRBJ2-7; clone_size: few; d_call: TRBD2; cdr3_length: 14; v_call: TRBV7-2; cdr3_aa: CASSPGTIPYEQYF; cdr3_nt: TGTGCCAGCAGCCCCGGGACTATACCCTACGAGCAGTACTTC
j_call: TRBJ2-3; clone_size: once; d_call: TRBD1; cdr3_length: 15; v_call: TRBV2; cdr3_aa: CASSERTGGTDTQYF; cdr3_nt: TGTGCCAGCAGTGAAAGGACAGGGGGCACAGATACGCAGTATTTT
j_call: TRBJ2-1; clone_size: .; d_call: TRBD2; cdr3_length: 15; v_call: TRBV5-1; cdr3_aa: CASSWAASGANEQFF; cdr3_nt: TGCGCCAGCAGCTGGGCCGCTAGCGGGGCGAATGAGCAGTTCTTC
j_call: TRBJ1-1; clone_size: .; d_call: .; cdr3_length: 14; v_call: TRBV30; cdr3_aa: CAWTLGLRGTEAFF; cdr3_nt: TGTGCCTGGACCCTGGGGCTCCGGGGCACTGAAGCTTTCTTT
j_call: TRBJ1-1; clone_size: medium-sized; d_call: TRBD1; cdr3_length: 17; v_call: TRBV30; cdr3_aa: CAWSVGGGTWGGTEAFF; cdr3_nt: TGTGCCTGGAGTGTCGGAGGGGGCACTTGGGGAGGCACTGAAGCTTTCTTT
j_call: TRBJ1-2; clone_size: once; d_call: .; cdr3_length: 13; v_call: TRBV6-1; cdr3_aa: CANSEVQVVGYTF; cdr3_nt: TGTGCCAACAGTGAAGTTCAGGTGGTCGGCTACACCTTC
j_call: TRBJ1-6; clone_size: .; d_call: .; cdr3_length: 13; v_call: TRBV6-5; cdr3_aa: CASRGGAGSPLHF; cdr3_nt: TGTGCCAGCAGGGGAGGTGCCGGCTCACCCCTCCACTTT
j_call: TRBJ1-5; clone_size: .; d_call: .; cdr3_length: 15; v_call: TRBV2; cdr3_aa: CASSDFARDNQPQHF; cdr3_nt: TGTGCCAGCAGTGATTTCGCGAGGGACAATCAGCCCCAGCATTTT
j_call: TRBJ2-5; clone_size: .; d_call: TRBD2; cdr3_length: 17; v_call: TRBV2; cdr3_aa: CASSEGTSGGKGETQYF; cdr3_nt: TGTGCCAGCAGTGAAGGGACTAGCGGGGGCAAGGGGGAGACCCAGTACTTC
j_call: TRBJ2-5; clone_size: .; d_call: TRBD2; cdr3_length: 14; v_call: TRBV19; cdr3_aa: CASSSGGGQETQYF; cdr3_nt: TGTGCCAGTAGTAGCGGGGGAGGGCAAGAGACCCAGTACTTC
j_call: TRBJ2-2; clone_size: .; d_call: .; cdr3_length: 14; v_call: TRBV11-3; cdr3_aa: CASSRGAATGELFF; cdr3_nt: TGTGCCAGCAGCCGGGGGGCGGCCACCGGGGAGCTGTTTTTT
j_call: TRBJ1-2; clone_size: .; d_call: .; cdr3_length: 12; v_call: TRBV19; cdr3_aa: CASSGTDYGYTF; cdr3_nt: TGTGCCAGTAGTGGGACTGACTATGGCTACACCTTC
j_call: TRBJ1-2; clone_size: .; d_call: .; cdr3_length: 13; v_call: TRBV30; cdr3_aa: CAWSKLNTGGYTF; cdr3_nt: TGTGCCTGGAGTAAGCTAAATACGGGAGGCTACACCTTC
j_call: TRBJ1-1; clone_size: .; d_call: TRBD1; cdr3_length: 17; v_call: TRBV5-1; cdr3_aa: CASSLTGTGAGFSEAFF; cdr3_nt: TGCGCCAGCAGCTTAACCGGGACAGGGGCAGGGTTCTCTGAAGCTTTCTTT
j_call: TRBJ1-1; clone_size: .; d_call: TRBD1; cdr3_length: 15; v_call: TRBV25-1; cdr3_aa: CASSGGRTGVTEAFF; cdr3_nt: TGTGCCAGCAGCGGAGGGAGGACAGGGGTCACTGAAGCTTTCTTT
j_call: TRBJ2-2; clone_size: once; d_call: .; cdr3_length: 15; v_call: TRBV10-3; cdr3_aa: CAISESQGLGGELFF; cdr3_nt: TGTGCCATCAGTGAGTCGCAGGGGCTAGGCGGGGAGCTGTTTTTT
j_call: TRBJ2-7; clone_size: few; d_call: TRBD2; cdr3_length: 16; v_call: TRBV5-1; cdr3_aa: CASSPQGAGGIDEQYF; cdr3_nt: TGCGCCAGCAGCCCTCAAGGTGCGGGGGGTATTGACGAGCAGTACTTC